This TCR beta chain was observed in a study of CD8 T cells in ankylosing spondylitis. The CDR3 length is 16 residues. V lost 1 base and J lost 1; bases outside the gene matches: 7. Germline V gene data show CDR1 as LNHNV and CDR2 as YYDKDF (reference sequence). Regarding the study as a whole: It appeared that ankylosing spondylitis blood was characterized by a TCR beta motif of several highly homologous variants. Disease-associated clones were CD8+ and fairly uncommon in peripheral blood. Enrichment of disease-linked clones was reportedly significant in matched ankylosing spondylitis synovial fluid. Certain motif variants had earlier been reported in reactive arthritis synovial fluid and blood.

TCRdb re-analysed the 5' RACE reads in MiXCR, keeping a single row per CDR3 protein. The sample holds a few hundred thousand distinct CDR3 sequences, more than 20% seen once. Of note for this clonotype: Its specificity is not known.

The sequence was collected from a male donor with ankylosing spondylitis. The sample comprised blood, either unsorted or a sorted T cell fraction (not recorded which). The V and J genes are TRBV15 and TRBJ2-7; 7 nucleotides line up with TRBD1. Here the CDR3 reads CATSRGGTEQSYEQYF. For the CDR3, the DNA is TGTGCCACCAGCAGAGGGGGGACAGAGCAATCCTACGAGCAGTACTTC.